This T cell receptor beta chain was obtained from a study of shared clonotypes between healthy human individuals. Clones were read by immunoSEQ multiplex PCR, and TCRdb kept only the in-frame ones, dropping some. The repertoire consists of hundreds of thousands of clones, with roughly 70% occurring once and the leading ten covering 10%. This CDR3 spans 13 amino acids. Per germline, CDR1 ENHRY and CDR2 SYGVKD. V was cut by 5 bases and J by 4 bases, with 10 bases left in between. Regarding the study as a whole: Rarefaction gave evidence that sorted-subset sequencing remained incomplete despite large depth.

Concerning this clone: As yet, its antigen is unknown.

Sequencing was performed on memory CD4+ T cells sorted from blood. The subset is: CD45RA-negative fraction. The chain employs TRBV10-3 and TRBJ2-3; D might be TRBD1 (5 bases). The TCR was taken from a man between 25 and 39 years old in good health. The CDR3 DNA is TGTGCCATCAGTTTCAGGGCGGCAGATACGCAGTATTTT. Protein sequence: CAISFRAADTQYF.